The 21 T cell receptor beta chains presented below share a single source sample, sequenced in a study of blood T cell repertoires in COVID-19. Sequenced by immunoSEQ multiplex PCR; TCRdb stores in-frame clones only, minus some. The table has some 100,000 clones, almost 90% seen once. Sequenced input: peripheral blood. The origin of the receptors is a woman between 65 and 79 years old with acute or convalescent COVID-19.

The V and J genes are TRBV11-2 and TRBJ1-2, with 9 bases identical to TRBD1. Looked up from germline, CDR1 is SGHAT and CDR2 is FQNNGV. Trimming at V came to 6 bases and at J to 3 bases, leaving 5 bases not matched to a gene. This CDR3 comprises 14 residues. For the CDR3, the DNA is TGTGCCAGCAGTAGGGACAGGGAGGACTATGGCTACACCTTC. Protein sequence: CASSRDREDYGYTF.

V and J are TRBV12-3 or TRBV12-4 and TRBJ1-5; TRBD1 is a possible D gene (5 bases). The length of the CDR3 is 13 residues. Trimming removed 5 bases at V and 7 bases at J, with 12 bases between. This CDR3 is CASSPQGRQPQHF. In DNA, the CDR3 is TGTGCCAGCAGTCCGCAGGGTCGCCAGCCCCAGCATTTT.

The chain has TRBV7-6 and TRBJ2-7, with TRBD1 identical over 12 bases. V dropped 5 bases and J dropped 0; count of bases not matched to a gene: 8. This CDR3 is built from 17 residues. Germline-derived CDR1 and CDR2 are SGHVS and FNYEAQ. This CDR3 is CASSRGTGGSYSYEQYF. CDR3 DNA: TGTGCCAGCAGCAGAGGGACAGGGGGCTCGTACTCCTACGAGCAGTACTTC.

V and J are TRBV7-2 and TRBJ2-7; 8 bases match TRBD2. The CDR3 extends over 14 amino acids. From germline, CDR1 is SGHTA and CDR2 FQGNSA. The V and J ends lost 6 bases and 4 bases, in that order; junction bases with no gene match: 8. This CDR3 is CASRLAAGRYEQYF. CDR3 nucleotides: TGTGCCAGCAGACTAGCGGCCGGGAGATACGAGCAGTACTTC.

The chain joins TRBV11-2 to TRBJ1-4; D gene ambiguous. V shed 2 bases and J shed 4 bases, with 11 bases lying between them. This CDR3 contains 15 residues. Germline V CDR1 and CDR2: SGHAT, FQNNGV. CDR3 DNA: TGTGCCAGCAGCTTATCGTCTAGTCATAATGAAAAACTGTTTTTT. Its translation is CASSLSSSHNEKLFF.

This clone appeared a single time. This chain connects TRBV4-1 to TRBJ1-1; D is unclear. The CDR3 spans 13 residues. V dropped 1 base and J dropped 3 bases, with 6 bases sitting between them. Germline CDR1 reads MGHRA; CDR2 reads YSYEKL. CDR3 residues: CASSQGEYTEAFF. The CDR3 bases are TGCGCCAGCAGCCAAGGAGAGTACACTGAAGCTTTCTTT.

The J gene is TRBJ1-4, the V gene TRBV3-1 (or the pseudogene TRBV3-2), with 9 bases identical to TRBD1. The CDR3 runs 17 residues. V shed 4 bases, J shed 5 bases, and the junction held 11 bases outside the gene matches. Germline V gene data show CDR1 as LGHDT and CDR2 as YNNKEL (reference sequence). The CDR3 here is CASSRTPGTGRNEKLFF. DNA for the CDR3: TGTGCCAGCAGCCGGACACCAGGGACAGGGAGAAATGAAAAACTGTTTTTT.

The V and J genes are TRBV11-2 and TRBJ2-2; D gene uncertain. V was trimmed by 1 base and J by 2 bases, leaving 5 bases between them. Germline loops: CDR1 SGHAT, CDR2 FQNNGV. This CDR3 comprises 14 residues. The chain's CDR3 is CASSLGSNTGELFF. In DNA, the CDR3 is TGTGCCAGCAGCTTAGGGAGCAACACCGGGGAGCTGTTTTTT.

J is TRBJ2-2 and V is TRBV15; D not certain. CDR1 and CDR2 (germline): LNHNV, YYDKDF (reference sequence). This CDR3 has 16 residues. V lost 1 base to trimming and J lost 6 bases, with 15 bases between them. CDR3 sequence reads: CATSRGLNTNAGELFF. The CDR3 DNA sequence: TGTGCCACCAGCAGAGGTTTGAACACAAACGCCGGGGAGCTGTTTTTT.

CDR3 nucleotide sequence: TGTGCCAGCAGTTTAAGAGCGGGAGGCTACACCTTC. Amino acids: CASSLRAGGYTF. J is TRBJ1-2 and V is TRBV12-3 or TRBV12-4, with D uncertain. The CDR3 consists of 12 residues. Trimming stripped 2 bases from V and 8 bases from J, with 9 bases between.

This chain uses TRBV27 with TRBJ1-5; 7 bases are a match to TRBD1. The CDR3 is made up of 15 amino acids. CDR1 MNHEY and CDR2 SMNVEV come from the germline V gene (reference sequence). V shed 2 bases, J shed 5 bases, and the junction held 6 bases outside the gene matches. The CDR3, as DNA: TGTGCCAGCAGTTTAGGCACAGGGGCGTATCAGCCCCAGCATTTT. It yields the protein CASSLGTGAYQPQHF.

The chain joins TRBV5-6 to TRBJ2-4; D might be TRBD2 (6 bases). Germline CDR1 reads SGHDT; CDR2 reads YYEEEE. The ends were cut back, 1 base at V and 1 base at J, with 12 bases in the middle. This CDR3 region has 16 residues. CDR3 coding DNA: TGTGCCAGCAGCTTGAGCGGGTTATCGGCCAAAAACATTCAGTACTTC. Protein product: CASSLSGLSAKNIQYF.

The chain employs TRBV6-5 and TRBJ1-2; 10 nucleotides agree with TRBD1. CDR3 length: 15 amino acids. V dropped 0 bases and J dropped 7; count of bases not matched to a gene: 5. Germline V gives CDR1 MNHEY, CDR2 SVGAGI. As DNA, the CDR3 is TGTGCCAGCAGTTACTCGGGACAGGGGAAAGGTGGCTACACCTTC. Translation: CASSYSGQGKGGYTF.

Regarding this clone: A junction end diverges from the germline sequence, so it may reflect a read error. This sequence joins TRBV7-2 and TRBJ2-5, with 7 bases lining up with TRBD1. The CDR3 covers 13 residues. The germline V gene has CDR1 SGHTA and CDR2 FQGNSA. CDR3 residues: CASSPRAEGGPNF. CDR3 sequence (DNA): TGTGCCAGCAGCCCACGAGCCGAAGGGGGCCCGAACTTC.

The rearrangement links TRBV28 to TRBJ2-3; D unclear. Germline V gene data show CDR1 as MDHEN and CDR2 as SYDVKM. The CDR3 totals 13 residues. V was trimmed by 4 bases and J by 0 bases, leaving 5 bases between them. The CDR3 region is CASSSTSTDTQYF. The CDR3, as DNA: TGTGCCAGCAGTTCTACTAGCACAGATACGCAGTATTTT.

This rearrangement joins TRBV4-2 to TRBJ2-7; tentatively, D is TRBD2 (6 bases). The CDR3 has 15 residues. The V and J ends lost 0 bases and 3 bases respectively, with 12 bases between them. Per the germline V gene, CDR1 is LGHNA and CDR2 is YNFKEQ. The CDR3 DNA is TGTGCCAGCAGCCAAGATTGGCCGGGAGACTACGAGCAGTACTTC. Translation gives CASSQDWPGDYEQYF.

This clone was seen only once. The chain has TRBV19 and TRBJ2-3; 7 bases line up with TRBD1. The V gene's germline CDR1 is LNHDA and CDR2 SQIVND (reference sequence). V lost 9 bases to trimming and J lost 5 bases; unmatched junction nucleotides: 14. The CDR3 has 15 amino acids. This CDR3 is CARNRGMGLRDTQYF. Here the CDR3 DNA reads TGTGCCAGAAACAGGGGAATGGGGTTAAGAGATACGCAGTATTTT.

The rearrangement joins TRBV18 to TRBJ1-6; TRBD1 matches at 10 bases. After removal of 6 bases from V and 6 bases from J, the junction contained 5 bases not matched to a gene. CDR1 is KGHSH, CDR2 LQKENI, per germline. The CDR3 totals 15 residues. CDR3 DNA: TGTGCCAGCTCTCCGGGACAGGGGCTTAATTCACCCCTCCACTTT. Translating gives CASSPGQGLNSPLHF.

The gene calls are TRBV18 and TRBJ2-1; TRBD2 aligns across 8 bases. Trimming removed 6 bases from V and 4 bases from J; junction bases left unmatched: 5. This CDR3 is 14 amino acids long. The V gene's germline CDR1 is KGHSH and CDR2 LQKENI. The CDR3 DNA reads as TGTGCCAGCTCCTCACTAGCGGAGTACAATGAGCAGTTCTTC. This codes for CASSSLAEYNEQFF. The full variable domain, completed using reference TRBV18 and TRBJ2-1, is NAGVMQNPRHLVRRRGQEARLRCSPMKGHSHVYWYRQLPEEGLKFMVYLQKENIIDESGMPKERFSAEFPKEGPSILRIQQVVRGDSAAYFCASSSLAEYNEQFFGPGTRLTVL.

In DNA form, the CDR3 reads TGTGCCTCACAGCCCGCCCCCAGAGCCGAAGCTTTCTTT. Its protein product is CASQPAPRAEAFF. The genes are TRBV3-1 (or the pseudogene TRBV3-2) and TRBJ1-1, with no clear D. V shed 11 bases and J shed 8 bases, with 21 bases lying between them. The CDR3 is made up of 13 amino acids. CDR1 is LGHDT and CDR2 is YNNKEL in the germline V gene (reference sequence).

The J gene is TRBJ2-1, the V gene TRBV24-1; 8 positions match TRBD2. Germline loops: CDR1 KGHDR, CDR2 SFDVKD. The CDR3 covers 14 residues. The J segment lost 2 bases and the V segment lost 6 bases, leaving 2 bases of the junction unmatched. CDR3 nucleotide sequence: TGTGCCACCAGTTGGCGGGGGGCCTACAATGAGCAGTTCTTC. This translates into CATSWRGAYNEQFF.